Here is one T cell receptor beta chain with its context. The antigen is undetermined. This sample stems from a study of CD8 T cells in ankylosing spondylitis. General study points: Disease-linked clones bore a CD8+ phenotype, appearing relatively rarely in peripheral blood. Reported data indicate significant enrichment of disease-linked clones within matched ankylosing spondylitis synovial fluid. Roughly eight highly homologous variants made up a TCR beta motif that seemed to typify ankylosing spondylitis blood.

The germline V gene has CDR1 SEHNR and CDR2 FQNEAQ (reference sequence). Trimming took off 2 bases at V and 6 bases at J, with 14 bases between the two ends. The CDR3 runs 14 residues. In making TCR beta libraries, quantitative 5'-RACE with molecular barcodes was used. MiXCR, applied by TCRdb to the 5' RACE reads, yields one record per CDR3 protein. Of 230,000 or so distinct CDR3 sequences listed, more than 15% are singletons. This chain connects TRBV7-9 to TRBJ2-7; possible D gene TRBD1, 5 bases. Sequencing input: blood, either unsorted or a sorted T cell fraction (not recorded which). The origin of this receptor is a male donor with ankylosing spondylitis or in good health (not recorded which). CDR3 amino acids: CASSLSPDSLEQYF. CDR3 DNA sequence: TGTGCCAGCAGCTTAAGTCCCGACAGCCTCGAGCAGTACTTC.